The 19 T cell receptor beta chains listed next were all sequenced from one sample in a study of blood T cell repertoires in COVID-19. Sequenced by immunoSEQ multiplex PCR; TCRdb stores in-frame clones only, minus some. This sample carries tens of thousands of clones, 82% of them seen once, and the ten largest clones take over 12%. The sample comprised peripheral blood. The origin of the receptors is a human donor with acute or convalescent COVID-19. The donor label of this sample is uncertain.

V usage is TRBV28 and J usage is TRBJ2-3; D is perhaps TRBD1 (5 bases). Per the germline V gene, CDR1 is MDHEN and CDR2 is SYDVKM. V was clipped by 8 bases and J by 2 bases, with 14 bases between them. CDR3 length equals 14 residues. CDR3 in DNA: TGTGCCAGCTTGCGGTCAGGGTACACAGATACGCAGTATTTT. Protein product: CASLRSGYTDTQYF. Full variable domain (remainder filled in from reference TRBV28 and TRBJ2-3): DVKVTQSSRYLVKRTGEKVFLECVQDMDHENMFWYRQDPGLGLRLIYFSYDVKMKEKGDIPEGYSVSREKKERFSLILESASTNQTSMYLCASLRSGYTDTQYFGPGTRLTVL.

The genes are TRBV27 and TRBJ1-2; a possible D gene is TRBD1 (5 bases). Germline values: CDR1 MNHEY, CDR2 SMNVEV (reference sequence). The V end was cut by 6 bases, the J end by 5 bases, with 16 bases between. This CDR3 has 14 amino acids. Here the CDR3 DNA reads TGTGCCAGCAGCCTACGAGCGGGACCGTATGGCTACACCTTC. It codes for CASSLRAGPYGYTF.

The rearrangement links TRBV11-3 to TRBJ2-5; 8 nucleotides match TRBD2. Trimming cost V 2 bases and J 5 bases; bases outside gene matches: 10. Germline assignment: CDR1 SGHNT and CDR2 YENEEA. The CDR3 contains 16 residues. The CDR3 DNA sequence: TGTGCCAGCAGCTTAAACCCGACTAGCGCAGGGGAGACCCAGTACTTC. Protein sequence: CASSLNPTSAGETQYF.

This chain uses TRBV12-3 or TRBV12-4 with TRBJ1-1; D is unresolved. V lost 7 bases to trimming and J lost 5 bases, with 14 bases between them. CDR3 length: 13 residues. CDR3 protein: CASTPGEATEAFF. The CDR3 bases are TGTGCCAGCACCCCCGGGGAGGCGACTGAAGCTTTCTTT.

In its sample, this clone was seen once. V is TRBV4-3 and J is TRBJ2-2; D might be TRBD2 (6 bases). This CDR3 region has 17 residues. The V end was cut by 0 bases, the J end by 3 bases, with 14 bases between. Germline V gene lookup returns CDR1 LGHNA and CDR2 YSLEER. CDR3 nucleotides: TGCGCCAGCAGCCAAGATCAACCGGGGGACGACACCGGGGAGCTGTTTTTT. It is translated as CASSQDQPGDDTGELFF.

The V and J genes are TRBV27 and TRBJ2-5, with TRBD2 as a possible D gene (5 bases). V was cut by 7 bases and J by 4 bases, with 13 bases left in between. The CDR3 length is 13 residues. In germline, CDR1 is MNHEY, CDR2 SMNVEV (reference sequence). CDR3 residues: CASTTPGGETQYF. The CDR3 DNA is TGTGCCAGCACCACTCCCGGAGGAGAGACCCAGTACTTC.

This CDR3 is CASRTSGSYEQYF. In nucleotides, the CDR3 is TGTGCCAGCAGGACTAGCGGGAGCTACGAGCAGTACTTC. J is TRBJ2-7 and V is TRBV7-9, with 12 bases aligning to TRBD2. Germline trimming cut 6 bases from V and 3 bases from J; bases unmatched to any gene: 0. CDR3 length: 13 amino acids. Germline CDR1 and CDR2: SEHNR and FQNEAQ (reference sequence). Combining the CDR3 with reference TRBV7-9 and TRBJ2-7 gives the whole variable domain DTGVSQNPRHKITKRGQNVTFRCDPISEHNRLYWYRQTLGQGPEFLTYFQNEAQLEKSRLLSDRFSAERPKGSFSTLEIQRTEQGDSAMYLCASRTSGSYEQYFGPGTRLTVT.

The chain couples TRBV3-1 (or the pseudogene TRBV3-2) to TRBJ2-1, with D possibly matching TRBD2 (6 bases). CDR1 is LGHDT, CDR2 YNNKEL, per germline (reference sequence). Trimming shortened V by 5 bases and J by 8 bases, and 19 bases separated the two germline ends. This CDR3 is built from 15 residues. CDR3 residues: CASSINPGEGDEQFF. The CDR3 region has the DNA TGTGCCAGCAGCATTAATCCGGGAGAGGGTGATGAGCAGTTCTTC.

This clone came up a few times. V gene TRBV4-3 combines with J gene TRBJ1-2; the D gene is possibly TRBD1 (5 bases). This CDR3 region has 14 residues. From germline, CDR1 is LGHNA and CDR2 YSLEER. V shed 0 bases and J shed 2 bases, with 7 bases lying between them. DNA for the CDR3: TGCGCCAGCAGCCAAGAGGAGGGGAACTATGGCTACACCTTC. It is translated as CASSQEEGNYGYTF.

The V and J genes are TRBV11-3 and TRBJ1-1; 9 bases agree with TRBD1. The germline CDR1 and CDR2 sequences are SGHNT and YENEEA. V was pared by 5 bases and J by 3 bases, with 13 bases of the junction left unmatched. The CDR3 length is 17 residues. CDR3 sequence (DNA): TGTGCCAGCAGCCCGCTAGGGACAGGGCTGCCCGACACTGAAGCTTTCTTT. It codes for CASSPLGTGLPDTEAFF. Full variable domain (outside the CDR3, taken from reference TRBV11-3 and TRBJ1-1): EAGVVQSPRYKIIEKKQPVAFWCNPISGHNTLYWYLQNLGQGPELLIRYENEEAVDDSQLPKDRFSAERLKGVDSTLKIQPAELGDSAVYLCASSPLGTGLPDTEAFFGQGTRLTVV.

This rearrangement joins TRBV6-2 or TRBV6-3 to TRBJ2-3; D may be TRBD2 (6 bases). V was clipped by 2 bases and J by 4 bases, with 13 bases between them. The length of the CDR3 is 15 residues. CDR1 is MNHEY and CDR2 is SVGEGT in the germline V gene. The CDR3 is CASSYVGGISDTQYF. Written as DNA, the CDR3 is TGTGCCAGCAGTTACGTCGGCGGGATTTCAGATACGCAGTATTTT.

V and J are TRBV5-1 and TRBJ2-2; 7 nucleotides agree with TRBD1. There are 14 residues in the CDR3. J gave up 7 bases and V 4 bases, and 7 bases lay outside the gene matches. CDR1 and CDR2 (germline): SGHRS, YFSETQ. CDR3 region: CASSQGTDGGELFF. The CDR3 nucleotides read TGCGCCAGCAGCCAAGGGACAGATGGCGGGGAGCTGTTTTTT.

The J gene is TRBJ2-1, the V gene TRBV7-9, with 13 bases aligning to TRBD2. Germline CDR1 reads SEHNR; CDR2 reads FQNEAQ (reference sequence). The CDR3 spans 16 residues. The J segment lost 7 bases and the V segment lost 2 bases, leaving 5 bases of the junction unmatched. In DNA form, the CDR3 reads TGTGCCAGCAGCTTACCTTGGACTAGCGGGAGAAATGAGCAGTTCTTC. Its translation is CASSLPWTSGRNEQFF.

V is TRBV24-1 and J is TRBJ1-3; D might be TRBD1 (5 bases). This CDR3 spans 20 amino acids. Looked up from germline, CDR1 is KGHDR and CDR2 is SFDVKD. Trimming took 4 bases from V and 0 from J, leaving 24 bases between them. This CDR3 reads CATSDHTLSGGKGSGNTIYF. The CDR3 coding sequence is TGTGCCACCAGTGACCACACCCTATCGGGGGGGAAGGGCTCTGGAAACACCATATATTTT.

V gene TRBV6-1 combines with J gene TRBJ2-3; D gene unclear. This CDR3 is 13 amino acids long. With 3 bases removed from V and 2 bases from J, the gap between germline ends came to 6 bases. Germline V gives CDR1 MNHNS, CDR2 SASEGT. As DNA, the CDR3 is TGTGCCAGCAGTGACGGTCTCACAGATACGCAGTATTTT. It yields the protein CASSDGLTDTQYF.

V usage is TRBV30 and J usage is TRBJ2-7; 11 bases align to TRBD2. The germline V gene encodes CDR1 GTSNPN and CDR2 SVGIG (reference sequence). J was trimmed by 2 bases and V by 3 bases; bases with no gene match: 3. This CDR3 contains 14 residues. The CDR3 bases are TGTGCCTGGAGCCTAGCGGGAGGAACCTACGAGCAGTACTTC. Protein: CAWSLAGGTYEQYF.

This clone was found a few times. The J gene is TRBJ2-2, the V gene TRBV4-3; 7 bases are a match to TRBD1. CDR1 is LGHNA, CDR2 YSLEER, per germline. The V and J ends lost 6 bases and 4 bases, in that order; junction bases with no gene match: 8. CDR3 length: 15 amino acids. For the CDR3, the DNA is TGCGCCAGCAGGTCTAACAGGGGCAGCACCGGGGAGCTGTTTTTT. Amino acids: CASRSNRGSTGELFF.

The chain carries TRBV28 and TRBJ1-1; 7 bases line up with TRBD1. With V trimmed by 7 bases and J by 5 bases, 10 bases remained unmatched. The length of the CDR3 is 14 residues. Germline lookup yields CDR1 MDHEN and CDR2 SYDVKM. The CDR3 reads CASITPTGPTEAFF. CDR3 coding DNA: TGTGCCAGCATTACCCCGACAGGGCCAACTGAAGCTTTCTTT.

The chain couples TRBV7-6 to TRBJ2-5; TRBD1 matches at 7 bases. Germline V gene data show CDR1 as SGHVS and CDR2 as FNYEAQ. The V segment lost 7 bases and the J segment 5 bases; nucleotides outside the gene matches: 7. The CDR3 length is 13 residues. The CDR3 protein is CASTLTGSETQYF. DNA for the CDR3: TGTGCCAGCACCCTGACAGGGAGCGAGACCCAGTACTTC.